This TCR beta chain was profiled in a study of T-cell memory formation after mild COVID-19. Study-level background: Among the donors, TCR clusters were largely specific to each donor.

This clonotype was seen a few times. No antigen is known for it. Study outcomes and limitations: Largely, contracting CD4+ clones fell within CM and EM, and contracting CD8+ clones within EMRA.

TCRdb recomputed calls from the 5' RACE reads with MiXCR, one row per CDR3 protein. The sample holds roughly 80,000 distinct CDR3 sequences, roughly 23% seen once. The germline CDR1 and CDR2 sequences are MNHNS and SASEGT. This CDR3 has 16 residues. Trimming cost V 2 bases and J 2 bases; bases outside gene matches: 6. The receptor's source is a man aged 18 to 30 who had mild COVID-19 (a few samples of this study predate the infection). Cell type and time point are not known. The rearrangement links TRBV6-1 to TRBJ1-5; 7 bases line up with TRBD1. Sequencing was carried out using PBMCs or a T cell subset sorted from them (not recorded which). The CDR3 DNA reads TGTGCCAGCAGTGAAAGGGGGCCGGGGGGCAATCAGCCCCAGCATTTT. Translating it yields CASSERGPGGNQPQHF.